This paragraph covers one T cell receptor (beta chain) sequence. The antigen remains undetermined. The data are from a study of T cell responses to AZD1222 COVID-19 vaccine. General observations from the study: Targets within unmutated variant regions were reportedly found for nearly half of spike-specific TCRs.

Clones were sequenced by immunoSEQ multiplex PCR, and TCRdb holds only the in-frame ones, with some missing. The sample yields 100,000 to 130,000 clones, about nine tenths seen once. CDR3 length: 14 amino acids. V gave up 5 bases and J gave up 3 bases, with 11 bases separating them. In germline, CDR1 is LNHDA, CDR2 SQIVND (reference sequence). This receptor was identified in an adult who received the AZD1222 COVID-19 vaccine. The chain joins TRBV19 to TRBJ2-1, with a weak D call TRBD1 (6 bases). Sequences were derived from peripheral blood, sampled 28 days after the second AZD1222 dose. CDR3 nucleotides: TGTGCCAGTAGTGGTCAGGGGAACTACAATGAGCAGTTCTTC. The encoded protein is CASSGQGNYNEQFF.